The 13 T cell receptor beta chains reported below all come from one sample, sequenced in a study of blood T cell repertoires in COVID-19. This table comes from immunoSEQ multiplex PCR, and its TCRdb copy is limited to in-frame clones, with some not included. Of hundreds of thousands of clones in the sample, around nine tenths were seen once. Sequencing used peripheral blood. The receptors stem from a man in his forties with acute or convalescent COVID-19.

The V call is TRBV12-3 or TRBV12-4, the J call TRBJ2-7; a possible D gene is TRBD2 (5 bases). Trimming stripped 2 bases from V and 3 bases from J, with 8 bases between. The CDR3 sequence is 13 residues long. The CDR3 sequence is CASSLIGIYEQYF. CDR3 nucleotide sequence: TGTGCCAGCAGTTTAATCGGGATCTACGAGCAGTACTTC.

V usage is TRBV6-1 and J usage is TRBJ1-5; the D gene is possibly TRBD1 (5 bases). This CDR3 is built from 13 residues. CDR1 is MNHNS, CDR2 SASEGT, per germline. V lost 3 bases and J 9 bases, leaving 12 bases between the germline ends. CDR3 nucleotide sequence: TGTGCCAGCAGTGATGGGGGGTTTAGGCCCCAGCATTTT. Protein product: CASSDGGFRPQHF.

For this clone: One end of the junction does not line up with germline, which may come from a read error. The chain has TRBV5-1 and TRBJ1-5; perhaps TRBD1 as D (5 bases). Per germline, CDR1 SGHRS and CDR2 YFSETQ. The CDR3 extends over 15 amino acids. CDR3 DNA: TGCGCCAGCAGATTGGGCACAGGAGGGAATCAGCCCCAGCATTTT. As protein: CASRLGTGGNQPQHF.

Here the CDR3 reads CASTKGEPRAFF. The CDR3 bases are TGCGCCAGCACAAAGGGGGAACCAAGGGCTTTCTTT. The rearrangement joins TRBV10-2 to TRBJ1-1; tentative D call: TRBD1 (6 bases). CDR1 and CDR2 (germline): WSHSY, SAAADI. Trimming took 7 bases from V and 11 from J, leaving 17 bases between them. The CDR3 has 12 amino acids.

V and J are TRBV5-4 and TRBJ2-1; 12 bases align to TRBD2. Per germline, CDR1 SGHNT and CDR2 YYREEE (reference sequence). This CDR3 spans 15 amino acids. Germline trimming cut 4 bases from V and 9 bases from J; bases unmatched to any gene: 8. The DNA for the CDR3 is TGTGCCAGCAGCCCACTAGCGGGGGGCCTCACTGAGCAGTTCTTC. This sequence encodes CASSPLAGGLTEQFF.

This rearrangement joins TRBV27 to TRBJ2-7; tentatively, D is TRBD2 (7 bases). The germline CDR1 and CDR2 sequences are MNHEY and SMNVEV (reference sequence). There are 14 residues in the CDR3. V dropped 8 bases and J dropped 3 bases, with 17 bases sitting between them. This CDR3 reads CASGKTGGSYEQYF. For the CDR3, the DNA is TGTGCCAGCGGAAAGACGGGGGGCAGCTACGAGCAGTACTTC.

The chain links TRBV14 to TRBJ2-7, with TRBD2 matching over 8 bases. CDR1 SGHDN and CDR2 FVKESK come from the germline V gene. The CDR3 is made up of 14 amino acids. The ends lost 4 bases at V and 6 bases at J; junction bases unmatched: 8. CDR3 DNA sequence: TGTGCCAGCAGCCGGAACGGGGGGGGAGGCGAGCAGTACTTC. Translating it yields CASSRNGGGGEQYF.

The CDR3 here is CATSRDNRGGTEAFF. Here the CDR3 DNA reads TGTGCCACCAGCAGAGATAACCGAGGGGGAACTGAAGCTTTCTTT. The chain employs TRBV15 and TRBJ1-1; D is perhaps TRBD1 (6 bases). This CDR3 comprises 15 residues. The V and J ends lost 0 bases and 5 bases respectively, with 13 bases between them. Germline V CDR1 and CDR2: LNHNV, YYDKDF (reference sequence). Drawing the rest from reference TRBV15 and TRBJ1-1, the complete variable domain is DAMVIQNPRYQVTQFGKPVTLSCSQTLNHNVMYWYQQKSSQAPKLLFHYYDKDFNNEADTPDNFQSRRPNTSFCFLDIRSPGLGDTAMYLCATSRDNRGGTEAFFGQGTRLTVV.

The genes are TRBV5-4 and TRBJ2-6; the match to TRBD1 covers 12 bases. This CDR3 is 17 amino acids long. Unmatched junction bases numbered 5, after V lost 6 bases and J lost 1 base. From germline, CDR1 is SGHNT and CDR2 YYREEE (reference sequence). CDR3 sequence (DNA): TGTGCCAGCAAGCCGGGACAGGGGGCGTCTGGGGCCAACGTCCTGACTTTC. Amino acid sequence: CASKPGQGASGANVLTF.

The chain links TRBV21-1 to TRBJ1-5; TRBD1, the table's D call, lacks a check against the DNA. TRBV21-1 is given as a pseudogene. This CDR3 comprises 15 residues. The CDR3 reads CASSTGKGQQKPQHF. CDR3 in DNA: TGTGCCAGCAGCACGGGTAAGGGACAACAAAAGCCCCAGCATTTT.

This rearrangement joins TRBV6-5 to TRBJ1-2, with 9 nucleotides matching TRBD1. The V gene's germline CDR1 is MNHEY and CDR2 SVGAGI. The CDR3 spans 13 residues. V was pared by 6 bases and J by 3 bases, with 2 bases of the junction left unmatched. The CDR3 loop is CASRTGGDYGYTF. The DNA of the CDR3 is TGTGCCAGCAGGACAGGGGGGGACTATGGCTACACCTTC.

The V call is TRBV2, the J call TRBJ1-2, with 9 nucleotides matching TRBD1. Germline CDR1 SNHLY, CDR2 FYNNEI. The length of the CDR3 is 13 residues. After removal of 6 bases from V and 7 bases from J, the junction contained 6 bases not matched to a gene. The CDR3 sequence: CASSWDRVGGYTF. CDR3 nucleotide sequence: TGTGCCAGCAGCTGGGACAGGGTCGGTGGCTACACCTTC.

Concerning this clone: The sample contains more than one DNA sequence encoding this CDR3. The chain is built from TRBV5-4 and TRBJ1-1; D ambiguous. V shed 0 bases and J shed 2 bases, with 8 bases lying between them. CDR3 length: 14 amino acids. Germline V gives CDR1 SGHNT, CDR2 YYREEE (reference sequence). In nucleotides, the CDR3 is TGTGCCAGCAGCTTGGGATTGGCTAACACTGAAGCTTTCTTT. Its protein is CASSLGLANTEAFF.